This T cell receptor (beta chain) was retrieved from a study of blood T cell repertoires in COVID-19. Per germline, CDR1 SGHTA and CDR2 FQGNSA. V lost 3 bases, J lost 2 bases, and 6 bases stayed unmatched. CDR3 size: 16 residues. Method: immunoSEQ multiplex PCR; TCRdb's copy keeps in-frame clones and lacks some. The table includes roughly 50,000 clones, about nine tenths detected once. The specimen was peripheral blood. The chain is built from TRBV7-2 and TRBJ2-1; 8 bases line up with TRBD2. The sequence was collected from a man between 65 and 80 years old with acute or convalescent COVID-19. The CDR3 coding sequence is TGTGCCAGCAGCTTCTTGGGTAGCGGGGCCTACAATGAGCAGTTCTTC. The encoded protein is CASSFLGSGAYNEQFF.